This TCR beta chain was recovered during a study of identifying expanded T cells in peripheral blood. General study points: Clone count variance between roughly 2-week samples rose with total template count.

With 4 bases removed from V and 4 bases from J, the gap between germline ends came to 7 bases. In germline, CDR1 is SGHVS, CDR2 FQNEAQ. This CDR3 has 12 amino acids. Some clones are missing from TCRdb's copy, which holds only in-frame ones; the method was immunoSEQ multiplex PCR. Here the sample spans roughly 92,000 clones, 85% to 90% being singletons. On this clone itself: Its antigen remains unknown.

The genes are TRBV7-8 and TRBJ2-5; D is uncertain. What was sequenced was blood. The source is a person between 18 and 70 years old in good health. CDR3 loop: CASSSGPETQYF. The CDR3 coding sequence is TGTGCCAGCAGCTCAGGCCCAGAGACCCAGTACTTC.